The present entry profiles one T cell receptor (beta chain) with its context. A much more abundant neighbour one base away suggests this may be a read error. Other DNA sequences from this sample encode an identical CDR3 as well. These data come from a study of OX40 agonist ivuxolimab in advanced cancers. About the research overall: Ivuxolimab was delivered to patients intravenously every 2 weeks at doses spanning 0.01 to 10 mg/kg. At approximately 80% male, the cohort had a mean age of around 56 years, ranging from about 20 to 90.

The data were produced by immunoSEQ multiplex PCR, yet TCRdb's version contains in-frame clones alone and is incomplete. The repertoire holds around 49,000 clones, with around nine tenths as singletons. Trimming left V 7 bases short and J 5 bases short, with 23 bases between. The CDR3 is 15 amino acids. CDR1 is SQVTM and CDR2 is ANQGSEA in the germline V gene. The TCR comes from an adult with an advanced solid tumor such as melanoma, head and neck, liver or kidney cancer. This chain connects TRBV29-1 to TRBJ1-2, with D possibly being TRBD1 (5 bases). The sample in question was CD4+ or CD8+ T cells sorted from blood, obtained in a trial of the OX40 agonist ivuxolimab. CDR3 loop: CSADTGGGEEYGYTF. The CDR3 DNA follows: TGCAGCGCGGACACCGGGGGGGGAGAGGAATATGGCTACACCTTC. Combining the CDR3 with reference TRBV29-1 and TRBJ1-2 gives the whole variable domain SAVISQKPSRDICQRGTSLTIQCQVDSQVTMMFWYRQQPGQSLTLIATANQGSEATYESGFVIDKFPISRPNLTFSTLTVSNMSPEDSSIYLCSADTGGGEEYGYTFGSGTRLTVV.